Presented here are 4 T cell receptor beta chains from one specimen sequenced in a study of T cell repertoires in cytomegalovirus infection (dated by TCRdb to between 2018 and 2021). The listed sequencing device is Illumina HiSeq 1500. In-frame beta chains were kept once TCRdb had trimmed the public reads at Q25 with fastp and called clones with MiXCR. Rows matching on CDR3 protein sequence are summarized as one entry with the most common DNA and genes. Present in this sample are roughly 500,000 distinct CDR3 sequences, around 11% of which were seen just once. About a tenth of the sample lies in the top ten. Specimen: PBMCs. These receptors were taken from a human donor in good health (CMV status not recorded). Some clones in this sample may be carry-over from other donors' samples.

This clonotype showed up many times. J is TRBJ2-6 and V is TRBV28; tentative D call: TRBD2 (6 bases). Germline V gene data show CDR1 as MDHEN and CDR2 as SYDVKM. V was clipped by 6 bases and J by 4 bases, with 10 bases between them. This CDR3 spans 14 amino acids. The CDR3 DNA sequence: TGTGCCAGCAGCCCTGGAGGGGGGGCCAACGTCCTGACTTTC. Its protein is CASSPGGGANVLTF.

This clonotype showed up many times. The chain couples TRBV7-3 to TRBJ1-1, with 8 bases that match TRBD1. This CDR3 is built from 15 residues. With V trimmed by 5 bases and J by 0 bases, 5 bases remained unmatched. Per germline, CDR1 SGHTA and CDR2 FQGTGA. CDR3 protein: CASSPGTGMNTEAFF. The CDR3 DNA reads TGTGCCAGCAGCCCAGGGACAGGCATGAACACTGAAGCTTTCTTT. The whole variable domain, remainder taken from reference TRBV7-3 and TRBJ1-1, is GAGVSQTPSNKVTEKGKYVELRCDPISGHTALYWYRQSLGQGPEFLIYFQGTGAADDSGLPNDRFFAVRPEGSVSTLKIQRTERGDSAVYLCASSPGTGMNTEAFFGQGTRLTVV.

This clonotype was found many times. The rearrangement uses TRBV20-1 and TRBJ1-5; D gene unclear. Germline V gives CDR1 DFQATT, CDR2 SNEGSKA (reference sequence). V was pared by 3 bases and J by 1 base, with 7 bases between. CDR3 length equals 13 residues. The CDR3 protein is CSARDPSNQPQHF. DNA for the CDR3: TGCAGTGCTAGGGACCCGAGCAATCAGCCCCAGCATTTT.

The chain couples TRBV27 to TRBJ2-3; D is uncertain. CDR3 length equals 13 residues. V was pared by 5 bases and J by 6 bases, with 12 bases between. Looked up from germline, CDR1 is MNHEY and CDR2 is SMNVEV (reference sequence). The CDR3 here is CASSPDLGDTQYF. The CDR3 DNA sequence: TGTGCCAGCAGTCCGGACCTCGGGGATACGCAGTATTTT.